This T cell receptor beta chain is drawn from a study of shared clonotypes between healthy human individuals. Study findings and constraints: The sharing of 4.5% to 6.5% of naive CD4 clonotypes was seen across several donors.

The CDR3 has 16 amino acids. V lost 2 bases and J lost 5, with 16 bases in between. Germline loops: CDR1 MDHEN, CDR2 SYDVKM. Profiling relied on immunoSEQ multiplex PCR, and the TCRdb table lists in-frame clones only, not all of them. The table includes 110,000 or so clones, more than 65% detected once. About this clone itself: Its antigen is undetermined.

Specimen: memory CD8+ T cells sorted from blood. Subset of the sample: CD45RO+ cells pooled with CCR7-negative TemRA cells. The J gene is TRBJ1-5, the V gene TRBV28; D remains ambiguous. The clonotype was recovered from a woman in her 30s in good health. For the CDR3, the DNA is TGTGCCAGCAGTTTAAAGGTCGGAGGCCCCTATCAGCCCCAGCATTTT. Its translation: CASSLKVGGPYQPQHF. Using reference TRBV28 and TRBJ1-5 for the parts outside the CDR3, the full variable domain is DVKVTQSSRYLVKRTGEKVFLECVQDMDHENMFWYRQDPGLGLRLIYFSYDVKMKEKGDIPEGYSVSREKKERFSLILESASTNQTSMYLCASSLKVGGPYQPQHFGDGTRLSIL.